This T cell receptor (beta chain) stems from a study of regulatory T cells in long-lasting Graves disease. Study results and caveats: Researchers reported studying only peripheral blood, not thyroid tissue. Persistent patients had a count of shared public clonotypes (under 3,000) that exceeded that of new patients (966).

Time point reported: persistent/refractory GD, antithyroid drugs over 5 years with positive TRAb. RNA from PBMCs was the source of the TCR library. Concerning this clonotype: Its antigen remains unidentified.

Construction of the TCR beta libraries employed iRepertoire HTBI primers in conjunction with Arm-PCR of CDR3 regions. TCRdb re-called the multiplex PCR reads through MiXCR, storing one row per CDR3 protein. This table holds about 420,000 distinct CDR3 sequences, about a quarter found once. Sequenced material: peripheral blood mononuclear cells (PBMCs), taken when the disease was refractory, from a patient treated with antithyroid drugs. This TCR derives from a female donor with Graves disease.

The chain's CDR3 is CATWDRGAYEQYF. Written as DNA, the CDR3 is TGTGCCACCTGGGACAGGGGCGCCTACGAGCAGTACTTC. This sequence joins TRBV6-1 and TRBJ2-7; 10 bases are a match to TRBD1. Germline trimming cut 10 bases from V and 2 bases from J; bases unmatched to any gene: 5. Germline V gene lookup returns CDR1 MNHNS and CDR2 SASEGT. CDR3 length equals 13 residues.